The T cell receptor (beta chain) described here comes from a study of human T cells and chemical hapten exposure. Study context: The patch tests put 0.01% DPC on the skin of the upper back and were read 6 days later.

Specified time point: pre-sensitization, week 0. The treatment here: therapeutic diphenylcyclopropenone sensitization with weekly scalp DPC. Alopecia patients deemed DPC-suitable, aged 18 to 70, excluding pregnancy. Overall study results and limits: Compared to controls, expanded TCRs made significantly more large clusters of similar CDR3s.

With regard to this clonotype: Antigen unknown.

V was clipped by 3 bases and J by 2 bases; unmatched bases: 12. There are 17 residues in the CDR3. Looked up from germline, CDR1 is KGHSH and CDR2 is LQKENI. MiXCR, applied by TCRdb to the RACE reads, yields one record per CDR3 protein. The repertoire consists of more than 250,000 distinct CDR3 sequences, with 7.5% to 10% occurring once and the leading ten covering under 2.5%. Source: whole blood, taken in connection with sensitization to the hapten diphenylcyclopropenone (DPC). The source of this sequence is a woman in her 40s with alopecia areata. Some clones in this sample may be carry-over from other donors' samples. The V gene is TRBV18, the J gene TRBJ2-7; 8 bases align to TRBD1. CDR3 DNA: TGTGCCAGCTCACCGGTGCCAGGGGGCACAACCCCCTACGAGCAGTACTTC. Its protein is CASSPVPGGTTPYEQYF.